The 12 T cell receptor beta chains in this list originate from one sample, sequenced in a study of T cells in Graves' hyperthyroidism and ophthalmopathy. Amplification yielded TCR beta CDR3 regions, with RNA transcripts as the source. In the first-round RT-PCR of the TCR CDR3, the HTBI primer set was used. MiXCR, run by TCRdb on the multiplex PCR reads, gives a single entry per CDR3 protein. This table has some 600,000 distinct CDR3 sequences, around 14% appearing once. Sequenced: blood. The receptors were gathered from a woman aged 30 to 39 with Graves' hyperthyroidism that later progressed to Graves' ophthalmopathy.

This clonotype was observed a few times. V is TRBV6-5 and J is TRBJ2-1; 7 bases match TRBD2. The V and J ends lost 1 base and 0 bases, in that order; junction bases with no gene match: 9. There are 18 residues in the CDR3. Looked up from germline, CDR1 is MNHEY and CDR2 is SVGAGI. CDR3 in amino acids: CASSYYNLAEHSYNEQFF. CDR3 sequence (DNA): TGTGCCAGCAGTTACTATAATCTAGCGGAACACTCCTACAATGAGCAGTTCTTC.

The CDR3 protein is CASSLQGIGNQPQHF. Here the CDR3 DNA reads TGTGCCAGCAGCTTACAGGGAATTGGGAATCAGCCCCAGCATTTT. The gene calls are TRBV7-8 and TRBJ1-5, with a weak D call TRBD1 (5 bases). This CDR3 has 15 amino acids. From germline, CDR1 is SGHVS and CDR2 FQNEAQ. V dropped 2 bases and J dropped 4 bases, with 12 bases sitting between them.

This clonotype was detected ten times or more. V usage is TRBV11-2 and J usage is TRBJ2-7, with D possibly being TRBD1 (5 bases). Trimming removed 2 bases at V and 4 bases at J, with 18 bases between. The CDR3 is made up of 16 amino acids. Germline lookup yields CDR1 SGHAT and CDR2 FQNNGV. The CDR3 DNA is TGTGCCAGCAGCTTACCCCCGCAGGGCCTCTTTTACGAGCAGTACTTC. As protein: CASSLPPQGLFYEQYF.

The chain uses TRBV29-1 and TRBJ2-2, with 14 bases that match TRBD2. This CDR3 has 16 residues. The trim removed 6 bases at V and 5 bases at J, leaving 8 bases unmatched. CDR1 is SQVTM and CDR2 is ANQGSEA in the germline V gene. CDR3 in DNA: TGCAGCGTAGCGGGACTAGCGGGAGTAGTTACCGGGGAGCTGTTTTTT. This translates into CSVAGLAGVVTGELFF.

This chain links TRBV15 with TRBJ1-2; TRBD1 matches at 10 bases. The CDR3 runs to 16 residues. The V gene's germline CDR1 is LNHNV and CDR2 YYDKDF (reference sequence). Trimming took 0 bases from V and 4 from J; bases not matched to a gene: 5. CDR3 DNA: TGTGCCACCAGCAGAGACGACAGGGGGCTTATCTATGGCTACACCTTC. This encodes CATSRDDRGLIYGYTF.

In its sample, this clonotype was seen many times. The CDR3 DNA follows: TGTGCCAGTAGTGTACAACAGGGTTACCCTGAAGCTTTCTTT. Translating gives CASSVQQGYPEAFF. The chain is built from TRBV19 and TRBJ1-1; weak D call: TRBD1 (6 bases). The germline gives CDR1 LNHDA, CDR2 SQIVND (reference sequence). This CDR3 is built from 14 residues. V lost 5 bases to trimming and J lost 6 bases, with 16 bases between them.

This clonotype was recorded at least ten times. The genes are TRBV18 and TRBJ2-3; D is ambiguous. The germline CDR1 and CDR2 sequences are KGHSH and LQKENI. The CDR3 sequence is 15 residues long. The V end lost 0 bases, the J end lost 0 bases, and 7 bases lay between the germline ends. CDR3 bases: TGTGCCAGCTCACCACCAACAAGGAGCACAGATACGCAGTATTTT. Its protein product is CASSPPTRSTDTQYF.

There are a few counts of this clonotype. V is TRBV20-1 and J is TRBJ2-1, with 8 bases matching TRBD2. J was trimmed by 2 bases and V by 4 bases; bases with no gene match: 10. Germline V CDR1 and CDR2: DFQATT, SNEGSKA (reference sequence). This CDR3 contains 16 residues. For the CDR3, the DNA is TGCAGTGCTACCGTAGGACTAGCAATTACCTACAATGAGCAGTTCTTC. It codes for CSATVGLAITYNEQFF.

This clonotype occurred many times. V usage is TRBV6-1 and J usage is TRBJ1-1, with D possibly TRBD1 on 5 matching bases. V was shortened by 7 bases and J by 1 base, with 7 bases between the two germline ends. The CDR3 contains 12 residues. Germline V gene sequence: CDR1 MNHNS, CDR2 SASEGT. The chain's CDR3 is CASTRENTEAFF. CDR3 nucleotide sequence: TGTGCCAGCACCAGGGAGAACACTGAAGCTTTCTTT.

On this clonotype itself: A junction end diverges from the germline sequence, so it may reflect a read error. The chain recombines TRBV7-7 with TRBJ2-3; 8 positions agree with TRBD2. CDR1 is SSHAT, CDR2 FNYEAQ, per germline (reference sequence). This CDR3 has 15 residues. The CDR3: CASSFFGRDTDTQYF. In DNA form, the CDR3 reads TGTGCTAGCAGCTTTTTCGGGAGGGACACAGATACGCAGTATTTT.

The chain carries TRBV10-3 and TRBJ2-5, with 8 bases matching TRBD2. CDR1 and CDR2 from the germline V gene are ENHRY and SYGVKD. With 4 bases clipped from V and 4 bases from J, the junction kept 2 bases outside the gene matches. This CDR3 has 13 residues. The chain's CDR3 is CAISALAGETQYF. In nucleotides, the CDR3 is TGTGCCATCAGTGCCCTAGCGGGAGAGACCCAGTACTTC.

A remark on this clonotype: Since a much larger clone is just one base distant, this may be a read error. The rearrangement links TRBV11-1 to TRBJ2-1; TRBD1 matches 9 bases. The germline V gene encodes CDR1 SGHAT and CDR2 FQDESV (reference sequence). The V segment lost 2 bases and the J segment 7 bases; nucleotides outside the gene matches: 9. This CDR3 comprises 16 residues. The chain's CDR3 is CASSLIRDRVANEQFF. CDR3 nucleotide sequence: TGTGCCAGCAGCTTAATCCGGGACAGGGTGGCAAATGAGCAGTTCTTC.